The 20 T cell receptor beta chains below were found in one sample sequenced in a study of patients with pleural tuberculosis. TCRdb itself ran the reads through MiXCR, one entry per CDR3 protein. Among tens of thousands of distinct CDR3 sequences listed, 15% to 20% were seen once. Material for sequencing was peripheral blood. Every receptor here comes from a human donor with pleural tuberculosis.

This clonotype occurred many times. Here the CDR3 DNA reads TGTGCCAGCAGCCAACAGCGGGAGGGCCGGGACATTCAGTACTTC. Translating it yields CASSQQREGRDIQYF. The genes are TRBV4-2 and TRBJ2-4, with 10 bases identical to TRBD2. The CDR3 consists of 15 residues. After removal of 2 bases from V and 8 bases from J, the junction contained 6 bases not matched to a gene. The V gene's germline CDR1 is LGHNA and CDR2 YNFKEQ.

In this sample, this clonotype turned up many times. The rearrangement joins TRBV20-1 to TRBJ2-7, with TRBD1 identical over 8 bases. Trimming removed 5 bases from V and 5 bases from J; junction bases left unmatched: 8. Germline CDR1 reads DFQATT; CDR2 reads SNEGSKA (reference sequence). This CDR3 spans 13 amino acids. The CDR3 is CSAPGQGAHEQYF. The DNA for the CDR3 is TGCAGTGCTCCAGGCCAGGGGGCCCACGAGCAGTACTTC.

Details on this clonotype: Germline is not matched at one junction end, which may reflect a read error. CDR3 loop: CASNFGPHPPRHF. CDR3 DNA: TGTGCCTCGAACTTCGGGCCCCATCCGCCCCGGCATTTT. The chain combines TRBV19 with TRBJ1-5; D ambiguous. Germline CDR1 and CDR2: LNHDA and SQIVND (reference sequence). CDR3 length: 13 residues.

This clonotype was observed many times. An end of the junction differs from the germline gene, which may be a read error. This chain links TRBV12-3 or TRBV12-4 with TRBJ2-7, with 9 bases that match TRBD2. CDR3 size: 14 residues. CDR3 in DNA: TGTGCCAGCAGTGTAGCGGGAGTTGGCTACGAGCAGTACTTC. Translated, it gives CASSVAGVGYEQYF.

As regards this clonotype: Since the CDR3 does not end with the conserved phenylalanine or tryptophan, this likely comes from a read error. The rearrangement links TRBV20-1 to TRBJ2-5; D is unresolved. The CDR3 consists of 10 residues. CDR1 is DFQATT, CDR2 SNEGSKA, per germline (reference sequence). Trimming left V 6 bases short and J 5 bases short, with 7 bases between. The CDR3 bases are TGCAGTGCCCGCTATGAGACCCAGTACCTC. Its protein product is CSARYETQYL.

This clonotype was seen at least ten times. As DNA, the CDR3 is TGTGCCAGCAACTTAGAGGCGGTGGGATGGTGGGGCTCCATGGAGTATTTT. Protein sequence: CASNLEAVGWWGSMEYF. This chain links TRBV5-5 with TRBJ2-3; possible D gene TRBD1, 5 bases. V gave up 6 bases and J gave up 13 bases, with 33 bases separating them. Germline assignment: CDR1 SGHKS and CDR2 YYEKEE (reference sequence). CDR3 size: 17 residues.

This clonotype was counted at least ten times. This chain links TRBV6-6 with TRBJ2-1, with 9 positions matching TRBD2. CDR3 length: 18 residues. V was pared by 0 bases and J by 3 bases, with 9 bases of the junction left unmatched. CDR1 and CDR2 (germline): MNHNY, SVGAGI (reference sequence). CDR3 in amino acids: CASSYSISALAGYNEQFF. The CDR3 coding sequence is TGTGCCAGCAGTTACTCGATAAGCGCACTAGCGGGCTACAATGAGCAGTTCTTC.

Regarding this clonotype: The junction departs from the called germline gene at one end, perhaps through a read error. CDR3 sequence: CASLATFYNEQLF. CDR3 in DNA: TGTGCCAGTCTAGCGACCTTTTACAATGAACAGCTCTTC. The V gene is TRBV6-1, the J gene TRBJ2-1; maybe TRBD2 (6 bases). The CDR3 runs 13 residues. Germline-derived CDR1 and CDR2 are MNHNS and SASEGT.

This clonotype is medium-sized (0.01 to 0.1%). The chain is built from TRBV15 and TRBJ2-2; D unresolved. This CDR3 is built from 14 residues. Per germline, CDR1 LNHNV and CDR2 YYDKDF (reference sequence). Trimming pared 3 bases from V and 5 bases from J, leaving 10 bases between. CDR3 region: CATSSRVTTGELFF. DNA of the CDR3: TGTGCCACCAGCAGCCGGGTTACGACCGGGGAGCTGTTTTTT.

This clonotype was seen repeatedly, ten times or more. This CDR3 is CASSYRISQETQYF. In DNA, the CDR3 is TGTGCCAGCAGTTACCGAATAAGCCAAGAGACCCAGTACTTC. The chain joins TRBV12-3 or TRBV12-4 to TRBJ2-5, with D hard to call. V gave up 4 bases and J gave up 1 base, with 10 bases separating them. The CDR3 length is 14 residues.

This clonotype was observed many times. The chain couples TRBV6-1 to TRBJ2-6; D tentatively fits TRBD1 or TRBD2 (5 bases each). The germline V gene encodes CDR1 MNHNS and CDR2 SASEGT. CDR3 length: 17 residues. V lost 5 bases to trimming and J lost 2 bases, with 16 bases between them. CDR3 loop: CASSYIGQGPGANVLTF. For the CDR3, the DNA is TGTGCCAGCAGTTATATTGGCCAGGGACCTGGGGCCAACGTCCTGACTTTC.

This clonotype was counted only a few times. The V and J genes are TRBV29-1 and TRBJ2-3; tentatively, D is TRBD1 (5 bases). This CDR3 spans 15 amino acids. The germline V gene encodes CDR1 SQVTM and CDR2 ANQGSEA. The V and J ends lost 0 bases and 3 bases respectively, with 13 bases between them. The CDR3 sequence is CSVEDWGRTTDTQYF. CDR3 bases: TGCAGCGTTGAAGATTGGGGCAGGACAACAGATACGCAGTATTTT.

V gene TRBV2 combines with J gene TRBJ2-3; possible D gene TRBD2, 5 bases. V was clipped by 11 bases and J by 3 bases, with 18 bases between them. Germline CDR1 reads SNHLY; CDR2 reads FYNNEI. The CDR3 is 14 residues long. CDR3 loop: CAAERERGTDTQYF. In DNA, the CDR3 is TGTGCCGCGGAACGGGAAAGAGGTACAGATACGCAGTATTTT.

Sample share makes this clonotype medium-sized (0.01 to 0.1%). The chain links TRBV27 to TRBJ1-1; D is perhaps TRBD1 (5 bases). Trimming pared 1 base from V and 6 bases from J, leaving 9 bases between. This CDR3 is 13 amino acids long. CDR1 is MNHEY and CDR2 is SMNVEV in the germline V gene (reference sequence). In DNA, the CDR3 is TGTGCCAGCAGTTTATTGCGGGGGGCTGAAGCTTTCTTT. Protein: CASSLLRGAEAFF.

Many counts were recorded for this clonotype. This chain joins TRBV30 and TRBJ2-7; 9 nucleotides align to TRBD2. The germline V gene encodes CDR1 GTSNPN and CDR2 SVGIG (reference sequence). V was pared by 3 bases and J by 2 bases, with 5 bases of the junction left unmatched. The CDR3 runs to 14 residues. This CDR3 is CAWREAGGPYEQYF. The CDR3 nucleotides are TGTGCCTGGAGAGAAGCGGGGGGCCCCTACGAGCAGTACTTC.

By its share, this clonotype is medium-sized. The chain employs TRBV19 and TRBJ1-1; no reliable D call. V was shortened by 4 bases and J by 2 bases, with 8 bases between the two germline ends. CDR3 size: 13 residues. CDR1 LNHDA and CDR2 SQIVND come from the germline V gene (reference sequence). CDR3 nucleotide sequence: TGTGCCAGTAGTACAACACATAACACTGAAGCTTTCTTT. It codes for CASSTTHNTEAFF. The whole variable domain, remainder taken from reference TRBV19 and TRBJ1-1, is DGGITQSPKYLFRKEGQNVTLSCEQNLNHDAMYWYRQDPGQGLRLIYYSQIVNDFQKGDIAEGYSVSREKKESFPLTVTSAQKNPTAFYLCASSTTHNTEAFFGQGTRLTVV.

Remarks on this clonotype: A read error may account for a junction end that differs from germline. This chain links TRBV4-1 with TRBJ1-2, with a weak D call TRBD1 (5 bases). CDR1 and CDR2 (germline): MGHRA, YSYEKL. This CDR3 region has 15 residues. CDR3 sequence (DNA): TGCGCCAGCAGTCAAGATGTTGCAGGGACCTATGGCTACACCTTC. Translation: CASSQDVAGTYGYTF.

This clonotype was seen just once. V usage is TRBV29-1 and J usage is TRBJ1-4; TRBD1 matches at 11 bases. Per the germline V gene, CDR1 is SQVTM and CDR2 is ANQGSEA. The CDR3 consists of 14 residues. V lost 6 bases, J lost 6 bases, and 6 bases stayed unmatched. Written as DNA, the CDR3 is TGCAGCGTCCTACCGGGACAGGGGGATGAAAAACTGTTTTTT. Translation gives CSVLPGQGDEKLFF. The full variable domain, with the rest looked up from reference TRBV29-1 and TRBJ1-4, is SAVISQKPSRDICQRGTSLTIQCQVDSQVTMMFWYRQQPGQSLTLIATANQGSEATYESGFVIDKFPISRPNLTFSTLTVSNMSPEDSSIYLCSVLPGQGDEKLFFGSGTQLSVL.

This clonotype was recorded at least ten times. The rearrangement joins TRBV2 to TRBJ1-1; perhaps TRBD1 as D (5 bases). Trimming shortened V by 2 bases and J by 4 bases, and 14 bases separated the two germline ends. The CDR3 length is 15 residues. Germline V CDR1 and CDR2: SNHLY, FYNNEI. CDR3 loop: CASSETAGWFTEAFF. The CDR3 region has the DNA TGTGCCAGCAGTGAAACGGCAGGGTGGTTCACTGAAGCTTTCTTT. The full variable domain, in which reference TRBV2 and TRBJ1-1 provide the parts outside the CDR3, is EPEVTQTPSHQVTQMGQEVILRCVPISNHLYFYWYRQILGQKVEFLVSFYNNEISEKSEIFDDQFSVERPDGSNFTLKIRSTKLEDSAMYFCASSETAGWFTEAFFGQGTRLTVV.

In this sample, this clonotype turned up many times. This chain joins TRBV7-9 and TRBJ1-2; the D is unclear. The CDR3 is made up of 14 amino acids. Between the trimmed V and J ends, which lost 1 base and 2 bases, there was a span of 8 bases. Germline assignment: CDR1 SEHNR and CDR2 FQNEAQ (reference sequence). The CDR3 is CASSLGTVNYGYTF. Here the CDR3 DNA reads TGTGCCAGCAGCTTAGGGACCGTGAACTATGGCTACACCTTC.